The clone carrying this T cell receptor (beta chain) was seen a single time. The data were taken from a study of blood T cells in healthy people across ages. With a J-beta primer mix and a sample-barcoded 5' primer, a second PCR ran roughly 6 to 12 cycles. TCRdb re-derived calls from the 5' RACE reads in MiXCR, one entry per CDR3 protein. Here the sample spans almost 1 million distinct CDR3 sequences, 51% being singletons. This CDR3 comprises 14 residues. CDR1 and CDR2 (germline): DFQATT, SNEGSKA (reference sequence). The chain uses TRBV20-1 and TRBJ2-5; 9 nucleotides align to TRBD1. The assigned J gene may be wrong: the sequence end matches TRBJ2-7 better. What was sequenced was blood. This clonotype was sampled from a woman aged 60-75 years in good health. DNA for the CDR3: TGCAGTGCTAGAGACGACAGGGGGGTTTACGAGCAGTACTTC. Protein product: CSARDDRGVYEQYF.